This T cell receptor beta chain derives from a study of control samples from healthy donors and cancer patients (TCRdb year 2020). In its sample, this clone was seen a few times. This receptor's antigen is unknown. Per-nucleotide qualities are absent, and no much larger clonotype sits a single base away. V loses 3 bases, J loses 2 bases, and the germline ends lie 9 bases apart. Looking up the germline V gene (reference sequence) yields CDR1 DFQATT and CDR2 SNEGSKA. The CDR3 has 13 amino acids, counting the end cysteine and phenylalanine. The read is trimmed to its CDR3 DNA, 39 bases read in frame from base 1. Receptor libraries were prepared by the immunoSEQ multiplex PCR assay. TCRdb obtained this table from immuneACCESS and retained in-frame rearrangements with V and J assigned. These tables miss some clones; where compared with another copy, unresolved V genes account for less than half of the shortfall, and the remainder is unexplained. Within this sample are approximately 170,000 clones, with approximately 90% of them counted one time only. The ten top clones hold 1.3% to 1.5% of the sample.

The sequencing sample was made of blood. The TCR comes from a man younger than 45 in good health. The chain was built from TRBV20-1 and TRBJ2-3; TRBD2 could be the D gene, as 5 bases match. The DNA is as follows: TGCAGTGCTAGTGTCCTAGCCACAGATACGCAGTATTTT. Its coded protein is CSASVLATDTQYF.